This T cell receptor beta chain derives from a study of blood T cells in healthy people across ages. Germline loops: CDR1 LGHDT, CDR2 YNNKEL (reference sequence). CDR3 length: 15 residues. With 0 bases removed from V and 1 base from J, the gap between germline ends came to 10 bases. The second PCR ran about 6 to 11 cycles with a sample-barcoded 5' primer and J-beta primers. TCRdb passed the 5' RACE reads through MiXCR, listing each CDR3 protein once. Of around 1.7 million distinct CDR3 sequences in the sample, 28% were seen once. Only a few counts were recorded for this clonotype. The chain employs TRBV3-1 and TRBJ2-7; D is ambiguous. The TCR sequence derives from a woman aged 25 to 39 in good health. The sample consisted of blood. Here the CDR3 DNA reads TGTGCCAGCAGCCAAGAATTTGCCAAGTCCTACGAGCAGTACTTC. It encodes CASSQEFAKSYEQYF.